This record covers a single T cell receptor beta chain. This specimen comes from a study of control samples from healthy donors and cancer patients. CDR1 and CDR2 from the germline V gene are LGHNA and YNFKEQ. The CDR3 contains 12 residues. V lost 4 bases and J lost 7; bases outside the gene matches: 2. TCRdb keeps only in-frame clones here, not all; method: immunoSEQ multiplex PCR. The sample has about 58,000 clones, over 75% seen once. The receptor's source is a woman in her fifties or sixties with lung cancer. Sequences were obtained from PBMCs. The rearrangement links TRBV4-2 to TRBJ2-7; TRBD1 agrees at 9 bases. CDR3 region: CASSRTGEEQYF. For the CDR3, the DNA is TGTGCCAGCAGCCGGACAGGGGAGGAGCAGTACTTC.